The T cell receptor (beta chain) described here comes from a study of T cells after yellow fever vaccination. TCRdb re-called the 5' RACE reads through MiXCR, storing one row per CDR3 protein. The data hold more than 350,000 distinct CDR3 sequences, with 9.5% to 13% observed a single time. This clonotype was observed a few times. V was trimmed by 4 bases and J by 5 bases, leaving 17 bases between them. The CDR3 is 15 amino acids. The source is a young man who received the YFV17D yellow fever vaccine. The V call is TRBV12-3 or TRBV12-4, the J call TRBJ2-5, with D perhaps matching TRBD2 (7 bases). This specimen consisted of PBMCs, obtained on the day of the first yellow fever vaccination. The CDR3 DNA sequence: TGTGCCAGCAGTTCTCCGACGGGGGGCTGGGAGACCCAGTACTTC. It encodes CASSSPTGGWETQYF.